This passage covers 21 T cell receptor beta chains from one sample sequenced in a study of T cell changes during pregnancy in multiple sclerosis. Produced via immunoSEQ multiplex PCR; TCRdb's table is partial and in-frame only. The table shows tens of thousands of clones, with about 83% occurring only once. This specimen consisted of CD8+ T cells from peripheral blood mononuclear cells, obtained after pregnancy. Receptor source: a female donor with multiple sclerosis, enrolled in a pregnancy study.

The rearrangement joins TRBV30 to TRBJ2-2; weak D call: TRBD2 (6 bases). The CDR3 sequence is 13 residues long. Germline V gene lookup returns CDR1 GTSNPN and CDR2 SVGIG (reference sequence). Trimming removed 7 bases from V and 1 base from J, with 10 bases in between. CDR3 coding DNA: TGTGCCTCGGGACTTCGGAACACCGGGGAGCTGTTTTTT. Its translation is CASGLRNTGELFF.

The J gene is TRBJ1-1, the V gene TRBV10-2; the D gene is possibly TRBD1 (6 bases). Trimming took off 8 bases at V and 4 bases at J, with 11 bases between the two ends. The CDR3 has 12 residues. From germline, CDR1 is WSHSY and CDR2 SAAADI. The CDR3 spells CASSLGATEAFF. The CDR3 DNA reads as TGCGCCAGCTCCCTGGGGGCCACTGAAGCTTTCTTT.

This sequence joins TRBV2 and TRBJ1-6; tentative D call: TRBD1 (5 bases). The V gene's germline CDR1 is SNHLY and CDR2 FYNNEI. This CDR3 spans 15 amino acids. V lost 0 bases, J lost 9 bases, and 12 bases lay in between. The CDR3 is CASSEAGQGFSPLHF. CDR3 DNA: TGTGCCAGCAGTGAAGCTGGGCAGGGATTTTCACCCCTCCACTTT.

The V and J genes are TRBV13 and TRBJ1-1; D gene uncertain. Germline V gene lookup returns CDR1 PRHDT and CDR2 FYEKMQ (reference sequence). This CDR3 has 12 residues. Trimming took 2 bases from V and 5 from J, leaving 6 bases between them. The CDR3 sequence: CASSLLRTEAFF. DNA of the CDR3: TGTGCCAGCAGCTTACTCCGTACTGAAGCTTTCTTT.

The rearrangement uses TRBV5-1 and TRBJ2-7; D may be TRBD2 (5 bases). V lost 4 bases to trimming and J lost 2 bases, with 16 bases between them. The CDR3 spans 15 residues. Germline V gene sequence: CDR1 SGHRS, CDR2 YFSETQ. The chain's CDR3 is CASSTRRGITYEQYF. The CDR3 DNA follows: TGCGCCAGCAGCACCCGACGAGGGATAACCTACGAGCAGTACTTC.

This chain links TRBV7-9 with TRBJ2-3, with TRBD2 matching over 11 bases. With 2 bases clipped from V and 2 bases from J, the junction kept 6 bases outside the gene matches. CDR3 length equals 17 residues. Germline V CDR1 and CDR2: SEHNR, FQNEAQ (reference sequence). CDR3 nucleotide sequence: TGTGCCAGCAGCTTAAGTTTGGGACTAGCGGTCACAGATACGCAGTATTTT. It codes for CASSLSLGLAVTDTQYF.

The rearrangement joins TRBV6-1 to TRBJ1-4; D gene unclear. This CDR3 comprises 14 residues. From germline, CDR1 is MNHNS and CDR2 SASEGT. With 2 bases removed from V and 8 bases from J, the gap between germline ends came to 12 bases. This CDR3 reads CASSEKEESEKLFF. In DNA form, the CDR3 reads TGTGCCAGCAGTGAAAAGGAGGAAAGCGAAAAACTGTTTTTT.

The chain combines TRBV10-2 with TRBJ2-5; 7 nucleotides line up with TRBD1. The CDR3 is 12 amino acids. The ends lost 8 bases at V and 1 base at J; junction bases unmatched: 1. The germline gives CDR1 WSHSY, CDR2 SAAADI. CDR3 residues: CASGDSQETQYF. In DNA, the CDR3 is TGCGCCAGCGGGGACAGCCAAGAGACCCAGTACTTC.

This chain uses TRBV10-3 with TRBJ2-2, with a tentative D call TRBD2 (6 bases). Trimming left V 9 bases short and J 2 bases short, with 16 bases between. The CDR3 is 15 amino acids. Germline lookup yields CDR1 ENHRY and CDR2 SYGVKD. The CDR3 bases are TGTGCCATACCCCTTCGCGGGACTAACACCGGGGAGCTGTTTTTT. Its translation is CAIPLRGTNTGELFF.

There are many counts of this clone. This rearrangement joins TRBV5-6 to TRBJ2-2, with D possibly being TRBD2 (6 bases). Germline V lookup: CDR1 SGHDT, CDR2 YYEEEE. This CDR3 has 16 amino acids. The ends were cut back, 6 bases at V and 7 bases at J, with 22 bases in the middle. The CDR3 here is CASTYGGILEGGELFF. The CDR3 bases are TGTGCCAGCACTTATGGCGGGATTCTGGAGGGCGGGGAGCTGTTTTTT.

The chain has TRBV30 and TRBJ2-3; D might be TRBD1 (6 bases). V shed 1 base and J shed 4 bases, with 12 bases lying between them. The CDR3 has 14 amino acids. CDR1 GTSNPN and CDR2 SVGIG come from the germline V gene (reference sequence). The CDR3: CAWSEGEFADTQYF. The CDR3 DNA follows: TGTGCCTGGAGTGAGGGGGAGTTCGCAGATACGCAGTATTTT. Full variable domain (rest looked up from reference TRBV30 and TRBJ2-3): SQTIHQWPATLVQPVGSPLSLECTVEGTSNPNLYWYRQAAGRGLQLLFYSVGIGQISSEVPQNLSASRPQDRQFILSSKKLLLSDSGFYLCAWSEGEFADTQYFGPGTRLTVL.

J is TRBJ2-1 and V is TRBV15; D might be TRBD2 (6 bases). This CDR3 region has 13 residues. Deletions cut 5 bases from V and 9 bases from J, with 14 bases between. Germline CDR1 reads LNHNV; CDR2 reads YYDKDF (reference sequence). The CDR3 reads CATSLLEGSEQFF. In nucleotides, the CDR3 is TGTGCCACCAGCCTTTTGGAGGGGTCTGAGCAGTTCTTC.

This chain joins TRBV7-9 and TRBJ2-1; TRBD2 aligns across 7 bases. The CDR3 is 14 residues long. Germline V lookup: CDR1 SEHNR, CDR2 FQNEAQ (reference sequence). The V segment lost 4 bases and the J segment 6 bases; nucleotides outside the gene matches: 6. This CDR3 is CASSSGGRGNEQFF. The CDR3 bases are TGTGCCAGCAGCTCGGGAGGACGGGGCAATGAGCAGTTCTTC.

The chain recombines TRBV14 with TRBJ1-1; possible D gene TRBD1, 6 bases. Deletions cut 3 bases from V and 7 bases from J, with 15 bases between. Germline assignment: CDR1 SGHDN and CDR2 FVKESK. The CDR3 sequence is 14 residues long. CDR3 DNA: TGTGCCAGCAGCCACTACAGGGATGACGGTGAAGCTTTCTTT. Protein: CASSHYRDDGEAFF.

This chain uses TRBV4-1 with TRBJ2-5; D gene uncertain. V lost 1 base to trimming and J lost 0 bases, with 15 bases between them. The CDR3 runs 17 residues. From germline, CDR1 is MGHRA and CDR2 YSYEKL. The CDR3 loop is CASSQVSAQQNQETQYF. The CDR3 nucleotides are TGCGCCAGCAGCCAAGTTTCCGCCCAACAAAACCAAGAGACCCAGTACTTC.

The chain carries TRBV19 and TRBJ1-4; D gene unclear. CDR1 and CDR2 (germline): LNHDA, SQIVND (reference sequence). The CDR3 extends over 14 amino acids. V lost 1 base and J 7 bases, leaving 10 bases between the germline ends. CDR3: CASSIGRRGEKLFF. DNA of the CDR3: TGTGCCAGTAGTATAGGTCGAAGAGGTGAAAAACTGTTTTTT.

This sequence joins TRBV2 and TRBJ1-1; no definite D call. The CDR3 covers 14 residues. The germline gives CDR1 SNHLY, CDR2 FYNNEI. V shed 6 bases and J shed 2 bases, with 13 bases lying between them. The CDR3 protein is CASSKEGSNTEAFF. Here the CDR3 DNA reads TGTGCCAGCAGCAAAGAAGGGAGCAACACTGAAGCTTTCTTT.

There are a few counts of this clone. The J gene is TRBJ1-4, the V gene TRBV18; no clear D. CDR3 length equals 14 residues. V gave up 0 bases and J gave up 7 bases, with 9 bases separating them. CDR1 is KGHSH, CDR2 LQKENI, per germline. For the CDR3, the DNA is TGTGCCAGCTCACCACCCGGGGTCAGTGAAAAACTGTTTTTT. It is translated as CASSPPGVSEKLFF.

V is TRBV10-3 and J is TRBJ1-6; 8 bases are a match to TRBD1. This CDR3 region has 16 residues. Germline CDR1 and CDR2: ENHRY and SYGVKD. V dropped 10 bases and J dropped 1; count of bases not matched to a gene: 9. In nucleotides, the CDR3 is TGTGCCACCGCACGACAGGGGTTGTCCTATAATTCACCCCTCCACTTT. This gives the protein CATARQGLSYNSPLHF.

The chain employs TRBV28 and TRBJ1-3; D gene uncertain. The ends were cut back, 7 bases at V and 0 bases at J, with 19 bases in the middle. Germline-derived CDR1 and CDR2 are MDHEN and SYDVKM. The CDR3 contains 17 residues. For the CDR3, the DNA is TGTGCCAGCACCAGCCAGGAACATTCCTTCTCTGGAAACACCATATATTTT. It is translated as CASTSQEHSFSGNTIYF.

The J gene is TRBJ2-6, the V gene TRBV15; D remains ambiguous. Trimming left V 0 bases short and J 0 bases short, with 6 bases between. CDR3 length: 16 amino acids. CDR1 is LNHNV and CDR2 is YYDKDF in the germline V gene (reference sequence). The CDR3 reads CATSRDRTSGANVLTF. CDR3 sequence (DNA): TGTGCCACCAGCAGAGACAGAACCTCTGGGGCCAACGTCCTGACTTTC.